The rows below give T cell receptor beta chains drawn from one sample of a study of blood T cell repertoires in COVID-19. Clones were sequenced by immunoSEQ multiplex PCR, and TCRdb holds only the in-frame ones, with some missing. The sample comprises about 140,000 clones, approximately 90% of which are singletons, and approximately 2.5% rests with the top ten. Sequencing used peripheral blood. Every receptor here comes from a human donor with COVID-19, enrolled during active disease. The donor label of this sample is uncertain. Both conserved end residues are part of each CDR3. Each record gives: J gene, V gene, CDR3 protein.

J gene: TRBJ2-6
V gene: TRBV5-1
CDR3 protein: CASSSGSGANVLTF

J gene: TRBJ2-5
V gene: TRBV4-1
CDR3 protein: CASGRGPLETQYF

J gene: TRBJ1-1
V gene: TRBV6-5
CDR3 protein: CASHGRGVDTEAFF

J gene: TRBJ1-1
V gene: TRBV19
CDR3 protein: CASSRQGLNTEAFF

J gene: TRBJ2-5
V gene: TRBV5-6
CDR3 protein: CASSRGETQYF

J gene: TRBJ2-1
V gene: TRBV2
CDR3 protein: CASRREGGSYNEQFF

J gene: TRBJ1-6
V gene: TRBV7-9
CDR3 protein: CASSLITDSGFDSPLHF

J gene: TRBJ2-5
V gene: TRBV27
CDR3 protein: CASSLNTGVGETQYF

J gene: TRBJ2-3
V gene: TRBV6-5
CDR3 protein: CASSYSGLSTDTQYF

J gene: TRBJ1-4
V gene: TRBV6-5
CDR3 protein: CASSHDRATNEKLFF

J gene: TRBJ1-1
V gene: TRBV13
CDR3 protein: CASSLGVGSHAFF

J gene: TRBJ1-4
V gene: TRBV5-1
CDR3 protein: CASSLGQGASNEKLFF

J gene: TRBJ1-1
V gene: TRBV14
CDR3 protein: CASSQGGGRGRLEAFF

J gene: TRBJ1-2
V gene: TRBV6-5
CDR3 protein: CASRMTAAMGYGYTF